This T cell receptor (beta chain) is from a study of control samples from healthy donors and cancer patients (dated by TCRdb to about 2020). CDR1 and CDR2, looked up from the germline V gene (reference sequence), are LNHNV and YYDKDF. The germline ends are 18 bases apart after V is trimmed by 8 bases and J by 1 base. The CDR3 starts with the cysteine, ends with the phenylalanine, and has 16 residues. Only the CDR3 region is kept as DNA, spanning 48 bases read in frame from base 1. The method was the immunoSEQ multiplex PCR assay. TCRdb holds this immuneACCESS table with in-frame rearrangements only. Some clones are missing; in checked studies, unresolved V genes explain under half, and the rest has no known cause. The sample table shows 90,000 or so clones, and approximately 84% are seen once. Under 50% of the sample is held by the ten biggest clonotypes. This clone was seen more than once but under ten times. Its binding antigen is unknown. No base qualities exist here, and no much larger clone lies one base off it.

The specimen was PBMCs. The chain is encoded by TRBV15 joined to TRBJ1-5; the D segment could be TRBD1, given 6 matching bases. This receptor was taken from a man in his 70s with lung cancer. The encoded CDR3 is CATRPSAGESNQPQHF. The nucleotide sequence is given as TGTGCCACCCGACCGTCGGCAGGGGAAAGCAATCAGCCCCAGCATTTT.